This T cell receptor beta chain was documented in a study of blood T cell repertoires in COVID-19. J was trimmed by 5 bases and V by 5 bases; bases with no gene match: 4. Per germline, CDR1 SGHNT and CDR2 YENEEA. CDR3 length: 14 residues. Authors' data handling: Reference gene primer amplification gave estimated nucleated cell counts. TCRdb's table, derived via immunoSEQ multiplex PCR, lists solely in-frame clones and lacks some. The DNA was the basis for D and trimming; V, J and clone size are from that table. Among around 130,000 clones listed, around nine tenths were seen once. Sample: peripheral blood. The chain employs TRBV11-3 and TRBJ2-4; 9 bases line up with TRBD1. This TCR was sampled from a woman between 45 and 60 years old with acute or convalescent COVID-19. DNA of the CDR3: TGTGCCAGCAGCCTAAGACAGGGGGAAAACATTCAGTACTTC. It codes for CASSLRQGENIQYF.